This is a list of T cell receptor beta chains from one sample in a study of cytomegalovirus exposure and HLA in healthy donors. Data came from immunoSEQ multiplex PCR; TCRdb stores just in-frame clones and leaves some out. This table has approximately 150,000 clones, approximately 88% appearing once. Sequenced material: PBMCs. The source is a man aged 18 to 29 in good health and CMV-seropositive. CDR3s include the opening cysteine and the closing phenylalanine or tryptophan. The D gene is left open where the match is weak. Where a row states a size, it is once, few, many or the class of an expanded clone; other rows omit it.

CDR3aa | CDR3nt | j_gene | v_gene | abundance | d_gene
CASSQDYTEAFF | TGTGCCAGCAGCCAAGACTACACTGAAGCTTTCTTT | TRBJ1-1 | TRBV4-2 | NA | NA
CASSGLAGGPDTQYF | TGTGCCAGCAGTGGACTAGCGGGAGGGCCAGATACGCAGTATTTT | TRBJ2-3 | TRBV6-1 | medium-sized | TRBD2
CASGLALYEQYF | TGTGCTAGTGGTTTGGCTTTATACGAGCAGTACTTC | TRBJ2-7 | TRBV12-5 | NA | NA
CASRGTLGGTDTQYF | TGTGCCAGCAGGGGGACTCTCGGTGGCACAGATACGCAGTATTTT | TRBJ2-3 | TRBV5-5 | NA | NA
CAWKSLTGFKNEQFF | TGTGCCTGGAAGTCTCTAACGGGGTTTAAAAATGAGCAGTTCTTC | TRBJ2-1 | TRBV30 | NA | NA
CASSQGPGASGNTIYF | TGTGCCAGCAGCCAAGGACCAGGGGCCTCTGGAAACACCATATATTTT | TRBJ1-3 | TRBV4-2 | NA | NA
CASSGLGPYEQYF | TGTGCCAGCAGCGGACTAGGGCCCTACGAGCAGTACTTC | TRBJ2-7 | TRBV6-5 | NA | TRBD2
CSVGLGYYNEQFF | TGCAGCGTTGGACTAGGCTACTACAATGAGCAGTTCTTC | TRBJ2-1 | TRBV29-1 | once | NA
CASSTGGYGYTF | TGTGCCAGCTCGACAGGGGGCTATGGCTACACCTTC | TRBJ1-2 | TRBV6-6 | NA | TRBD1
CAWSVYRTTYEQYF | TGTGCCTGGAGTGTATACAGGACGACCTACGAGCAGTACTTC | TRBJ2-7 | TRBV30 | NA | NA
CASSLAPVGGPQHF | TGCGCCAGCAGCTTGGCTCCGGTTGGCGGTCCCCAGCATTTT | TRBJ1-5 | TRBV5-1 | NA | NA
CASMRAGEPQHF | TGTGCCAGCATGAGGGCGGGAGAGCCCCAGCATTTT | TRBJ1-5 | TRBV6-5 | NA | NA
CASSDLGGQGEKLFF | TGTGCCAGCAGTGATCTAGGGGGCCAAGGTGAAAAACTGTTTTTT | TRBJ1-4 | TRBV2 | NA | TRBD1
CASSIERGHDEQFF | TGTGCCAGTAGTATAGAGAGGGGGCACGATGAGCAGTTCTTC | TRBJ2-1 | TRBV19 | NA | TRBD1
CASSLDWRSEAFF | TGTGCCAGCAGCTTAGATTGGAGGTCTGAAGCTTTCTTT | TRBJ1-1 | TRBV11-3 | NA | NA
CASGLGLAGSEQYF | TGTGCTAGTGGTTTGGGACTAGCGGGAAGCGAGCAGTACTTC | TRBJ2-7 | TRBV12-5 | NA | TRBD2